The clone carrying this T cell receptor (beta chain) occurred a few times. A read error may account for a junction end that differs from germline. This record comes from a study of early T cells in non-severe SARS-CoV-2 infection. Individual cDNA molecules received unique molecular identifiers during library preparation. TCRdb called the 5' RACE reads again in MiXCR, with one record for every CDR3 protein. The data hold fewer than 130,000 distinct CDR3 sequences, with around an eighth observed a single time. The CDR3 has 18 residues. Germline CDR1 reads LGHDT; CDR2 reads YNNKEL (reference sequence). The receptor's source is an adult who was a healthcare worker with PCR-confirmed SARS-CoV-2 infection or an uninfected control (not recorded which). The starting material was whole blood, obtained at baseline. The J gene is TRBJ1-2, the V gene TRBV3-1; no firm D call. CDR3 sequence (DNA): TGTGCCAACAGCCAAGCCGTTTTGTCGGATTTTACTAACTATGGCTACACCTTC. Translated, it gives CANSQAVLSDFTNYGYTF. The full variable domain, in which reference TRBV3-1 and TRBJ1-2 provide the parts outside the CDR3, is DTAVSQTPKYLVTQMGNDKSIKCEQNLGHDTMYWYKQDSKKFLKIMFSYNNKELIINETVPNRFSPKSPDKAHLNLHINSLELGDSAVYFCANSQAVLSDFTNYGYTFGSGTRLTVV.